A single T cell receptor (beta chain) is shown here with its context. Its antigen has not been determined. Base qualities are missing; no much larger clone stands one base away. This sample is part of a study of shared clonotypes between healthy human individuals (TCRdb year 2020). About the study as a whole: A couple of women and a few men aged 18 to 49 years were included in the cohort. To increase sequencing depth and limit assay-specific biases, different laboratories used diverse techniques to prepare libraries and sequence TCR repertoires. For each donor, CD4 naive and CD4 memory were each given three plates, CD8 naive was given two plates, and CD8 memory was given one plate. Each donor's leukapheresis produced roughly between roughly 0.9 and 8.9 billion PBMCs. To estimate repertoire size and how much clonotypes are shared between individuals, the study performed deep sequencing of blood TCR repertoires from a few healthy adults. The study at large found these results: About 5% of naive CD4, more than 3% of naive CD8, approximately 2% of memory CD4, and 0.35% to 0.5% of memory CD8 clonotypes were shared across several donors. Sampling was limited to blood, and TCR repertoires in tissue likely differ from TCR repertoires in blood. The small number of donors limited the genetic and exposure-history diversity represented. Naive subsets generally had larger estimated clonotype richness than memory subsets. Pairwise subsampling indicated that sequencing depth was expected to affect the degree of clonotype sharing among donors. Rarefaction of sorted-subset datasets indicated incomplete sequencing despite the large sequencing depth. Higher generation probabilities were observed for clonotypes shared by all four sorted-subset donors than for non-shared clonotypes.

TCR CDR3 regions were amplified from genomic DNA by multiplex PCR using the deep immunoSEQ assay. Genomic DNA extracted from each cell subset was distributed evenly over all wells of several immunoSEQ 96-well plates, and each plate served as one replicate. For sorted subsets, roughly 200 ng of genomic DNA, equivalent to some 33,000 T cell genomes, went into each replicate PCR. Purified libraries were measured with a Qubit 3.0 fluorometer, size-checked on a Bioanalyzer 2100, and measured again with the KAPA Library Quantification kit. Every immunoSEQ 96-well plate was sequenced on a dedicated single-read 150-cycle Illumina NextSeq 550 flow cell. Regarding the original processing steps: Because the immunoSEQ output included only junctional sequences and no quality scores, the filtering could not be the same as the filtering used for full-length reads. Sequences were annotated with PyIR, a Python wrapper for IgBLAST v1.9, and V/J genes and CDR3 were assigned using IMGT germline references. Reads with weak V/J assignments (E-value above 1e-6), missing CDR3, stop codons, out-of-frame junctions, or ambiguous translated residues were removed. V3J clonotypes were defined as sequences sharing an identical inferred V gene, J gene, and CDR3 amino acid sequence. The percentage overlap between two repertoires was calculated by dividing the number of shared unique clonotypes by the size of the smaller repertoire. Repertoire richness was assessed with RTK rarefaction, the Chao1 estimator, and Recon v2.1 estimates of unobserved clonotypes. For all TCRbeta clonotypes obtained by the gDNA method from a few donors, generation probabilities were computed with OLGA. In its TCRdb copy, this immuneACCESS table keeps in-frame sequences only and misses some clones. Where compared with another copy, unresolved V genes explain less than half of these, and the others have no known cause. From that table come the V and J calls and clone size; the DNA was used to work out D and trimming. This sample has approximately 650,000 clones in its table, and around 95% of those were observed once. The ten largest clonotypes hold 0.09% to 0.13% of the sample.

CD8 naive samples consisted of CD45RO-negative cells that were positively selected for CCR7, yielding a CD45RA+CCR7+ population without TemRA cells. Donors were healthy HIV-negative adults with no recently reported acute infections or vaccinations. Every donor was a Caucasian adult residing in Nashville, Tennessee, USA. Blood was collected by leukapheresis, and PBMCs were isolated by Ficoll-Histopaque density gradient centrifugation and then cryopreserved in liquid nitrogen vapor phase. Analytical flow cytometry was used to check the purity and quantity of each magnetically sorted T cell population. Genomic DNA was isolated from every sorted fraction and measured by UV absorbance on a Nanodrop 2000c. The CDR3 numbers 13 residues from cysteine through phenylalanine. Here the CDR3 DNA is all that survives: 39 bases in frame from base 1. From the germline V gene, CDR1 is MDHEN and CDR2 is SYDVKM. Trimming removed 8 bases from V and 11 bases from J, leaving 21 bases between the germline ends.

Sequenced sample: naive CD8+ T cells sorted from blood. The cell subset or site label for this specimen denotes: CD45RA+CCR7+. The receptor chain draws on TRBV28 and TRBJ1-1; no D segment can be confidently identified. The sequence was obtained from a woman aged 25 to 39 in good health. The DNA reads TGTGCCAGCCGCCCCCTCGTATCCGGATACGCTTTCTTT. Its product reads: CASRPLVSGYAFF.